This T cell receptor (beta chain) derives from a study of blood T cell repertoires in COVID-19 (dated by TCRdb to between 2020 and 2021). With respect to the entire study: The collaborator samples originated in the United States, Italy and Spain and spanned the acute and convalescent phases of COVID-19. The prospective study material was composed of cDNA or gDNA derived from T cells, B-cell-depleted T cells, or PBMCs. Subjects who had been exposed to COVID-19, were actively infected with it, or had recovered from it provided the deeply sampled blood TCRbeta repertoires that made up the dataset. The repertoires were released in a freely available public database intended as a resource for research on the immune response to SARS-CoV-2. The samples were drawn from two sources: the first 160 participants of the ongoing ImmuneRACE study, and 1,000 to 1,500 subjects contributed by 6 global collaborators. The sample metadata nearly always contained a de-identified subject ID, COVID-19 status, age in years and sex. Where available, HLA class I and class II types were obtained from metadata supplied by the sample provider rather than from assay-based typing. Study-wide conclusions, independent of this receptor: The amount of clinical and demographic metadata varied by source and participant and was provided uncurated.

As encoded in the germline V gene, CDR1 is SGHDT while CDR2 is YYEEEE. Compared with germline, V lacks 4 bases and J lacks 3 bases; bases without a gene match: 6. Its CDR3 holds 15 amino acids, cysteine through phenylalanine. Only the CDR3 DNA stays, 45 bases, in frame from base 1. Each collaborating institution followed its own protocols to collect whole blood in K2EDTA tubes. For TCRbeta analysis, collaborators shipped samples as frozen whole blood, isolated PBMCs, or DNA extracted from either of those sample types. On this clone itself: Its cognate antigen has yet to be identified. There are no base qualities to consult, and no much larger clone falls within one base.

TCRbeta CDR3 regions were amplified from genomic DNA using the immunoSEQ Assay, a bias-controlled multiplex PCR. The authors processed their data as follows. The number of nucleated cells in each sample was estimated by amplification of reference gene primers within the assay. Sequence reads were collapsed and filtered to measure the absolute abundance of every unique TCRbeta CDR3 rearrangement. For each sample, productive Simpson clonality was calculated as the square root of Simpson's diversity index over productive rearrangements. TCRdb limited this immuneACCESS table to in-frame rearrangements with V and J called. A share of clones is missing; checked studies link under half to unresolved V genes, and the rest is unexplained. The V and J calls and clone size were taken over from that table, and D and trimming were inferred from the DNA. This sample has over 25,000 clones in its table, and 90% to 95% of those were observed once. 16% of the sample is held by the ten biggest clonotypes.

The receptor was isolated from a human donor with active COVID-19. The donor label of this sample is uncertain. The rearranged chain carries TRBV5-6 and TRBJ2-3; 9 junctional bases match TRBD1. Sequencing used peripheral blood. The CDR3 is CASSPGQGRTDTQYF. The DNA sequence follows: TGTGCCAGCAGCCCGGGACAGGGTCGAACAGATACGCAGTATTTT.